What follows are 21 T cell receptor beta chains derived from one specimen sequenced in a study of T cells in Graves' hyperthyroidism and ophthalmopathy. Researchers took RNA transcripts and amplified the TCR beta CDR3 regions from them. RT-PCR in the first round (using the HTBI primer set) targeted the TCR CDR3. TCRdb recomputed calls from the multiplex PCR reads with MiXCR, one row per CDR3 protein. This sample has 560,000 or so distinct CDR3 sequences; just under 20% occur once, and the top ten carry 47%. Sequencing was performed on blood. These receptors were taken from a man between 35 and 55 years old with Graves' ophthalmopathy.

This clonotype showed up many times. This chain links TRBV30 with TRBJ1-5; D might be TRBD1 (6 bases). Germline lookup yields CDR1 GTSNPN and CDR2 SVGIG (reference sequence). This CDR3 has 13 residues. V lost 0 bases to trimming and J lost 5 bases, with 8 bases between them. The CDR3 region is CAWSVQGDQPQHF. In DNA, the CDR3 is TGTGCCTGGAGTGTACAGGGAGATCAGCCCCAGCATTTT. The full variable domain, in which reference TRBV30 and TRBJ1-5 provide the parts outside the CDR3, is SQTIHQWPATLVQPVGSPLSLECTVEGTSNPNLYWYRQAAGRGLQLLFYSVGIGQISSEVPQNLSASRPQDRQFILSSKKLLLSDSGFYLCAWSVQGDQPQHFGDGTRLSIL.

This clonotype was detected many times. This chain uses TRBV28 with TRBJ2-1; 14 bases are shared with TRBD2. V was pared by 0 bases and J by 10 bases, with 14 bases of the junction left unmatched. Germline V gene data show CDR1 as MDHEN and CDR2 as SYDVKM. This CDR3 is 19 amino acids long. CDR3 region: CASSLWGTGGTSGRGEQFF. DNA of the CDR3: TGTGCCAGCAGTTTATGGGGGACAGGGGGGACTAGCGGGAGAGGAGAGCAGTTCTTC.

This clonotype was observed at least ten times. This sequence joins TRBV27 and TRBJ1-6; 9 nucleotides align to TRBD1. From germline, CDR1 is MNHEY and CDR2 SMNVEV (reference sequence). The junction had 5 bases not matched to a gene; V was cut back by 7 bases and J by 7 bases. This CDR3 has 14 residues. For the CDR3, the DNA is TGTGCCAGCACCACCGGGACAGGGAATTCACCCCTCCACTTT. Amino acid sequence: CASTTGTGNSPLHF.

This clonotype was detected many times. The chain couples TRBV20-1 to TRBJ1-5; tentative D call: TRBD1 (6 bases). This CDR3 has 13 amino acids. Germline V lookup: CDR1 DFQATT, CDR2 SNEGSKA (reference sequence). With 7 bases removed from V and 7 bases from J, the gap between germline ends came to 17 bases. As DNA, the CDR3 is TGCAGTGTCAACAGGGATAGGGACCAGCCCCAGCATTTT. As protein: CSVNRDRDQPQHF.

The rearrangement links TRBV7-3 to TRBJ2-5; 9 positions agree with TRBD1. This CDR3 is 14 amino acids long. V gave up 2 bases and J gave up 5 bases; unmatched junction bases: 3. The germline V gene encodes CDR1 SGHTA and CDR2 FQGTGA. CDR3 sequence: CASSLGGQGETQYF. For the CDR3, the DNA is TGTGCCAGCAGCTTAGGGGGACAGGGTGAGACCCAGTACTTC.

This clonotype appeared many times. The chain has TRBV5-1 and TRBJ2-7; TRBD1 agrees at 7 bases. The CDR3 runs to 16 residues. The germline V gene has CDR1 SGHRS and CDR2 YFSETQ. Germline trimming cut 6 bases from V and 2 bases from J; bases unmatched to any gene: 14. This chain's CDR3 is CASNPYPSQGTYEQYF. The CDR3, as DNA: TGCGCCAGCAACCCATACCCTTCACAGGGGACCTACGAGCAGTACTTC.

The chain combines TRBV5-1 with TRBJ2-5, with a possible D match to TRBD2 (6 bases). V was trimmed by 3 bases and J by 4 bases, leaving 13 bases between them. Germline V gene lookup returns CDR1 SGHRS and CDR2 YFSETQ. The CDR3 is 14 amino acids. The CDR3 DNA follows: TGCGCCAGCAGCTCGCGGGGATTTGGAGAGACCCAGTACTTC. Its translation is CASSSRGFGETQYF.

This clonotype was recorded many times. The V gene is TRBV12-3 or TRBV12-4, the J gene TRBJ2-7, with 7 positions matching TRBD2. V shed 6 bases, J shed 2 bases, and the junction held 13 bases outside the gene matches. The CDR3 contains 16 residues. The CDR3 bases are TGTGCCAGCAGCCGAGGGCCTAGGGGAGGGACCTACGAGCAGTACTTC. Translated: CASSRGPRGGTYEQYF.

This clonotype occurred many times. The J gene is TRBJ2-7, the V gene TRBV6-5, with D unclear. Germline CDR1 MNHEY, CDR2 SVGAGI. The germline V and J ends were trimmed by 2 bases and 5 bases, with 7 bases remaining between them. This CDR3 spans 12 amino acids. The CDR3 reads CASSYGRDEQYF. CDR3 DNA: TGTGCCAGCAGTTACGGCCGGGACGAGCAGTACTTC.

In this sample, this clonotype turned up many times. In DNA form, the CDR3 reads TGCAGTGCTCCGGGCGGTCTAGCGGGAGGTTCGGATACGCAGTATTTT. It is translated as CSAPGGLAGGSDTQYF. The V and J genes are TRBV20-1 and TRBJ2-3, with 11 bases fitting TRBD2. The CDR3 consists of 16 residues. The V gene end was trimmed by 5 bases and the J gene end by 6 bases; junction bases not matched to a gene: 13. In germline, CDR1 is DFQATT, CDR2 SNEGSKA (reference sequence).

This chain joins TRBV19 and TRBJ2-7, with a weak D call TRBD2 (5 bases). Germline lookup yields CDR1 LNHDA and CDR2 SQIVND (reference sequence). This CDR3 comprises 17 residues. V lost 5 bases to trimming and J lost 4 bases, with 24 bases between them. This chain's CDR3 is CASSPSVYRSGEYEQYF. The CDR3 nucleotides read TGTGCCAGTAGTCCCTCGGTCTATCGTTCCGGGGAGTACGAGCAGTACTTC.

This clonotype was seen many times. V and J are TRBV2 and TRBJ2-2, with a weak D call TRBD2 (5 bases). CDR1 is SNHLY, CDR2 FYNNEI, per germline. The CDR3 is made up of 14 amino acids. V was trimmed by 3 bases and J by 2 bases, leaving 7 bases between them. CDR3 residues: CASSESGNTGELFF. CDR3 DNA: TGTGCCAGCAGTGAGAGCGGAAACACCGGGGAGCTGTTTTTT.

The chain joins TRBV20-1 to TRBJ2-2; possible D gene TRBD2, 6 bases. Germline V gives CDR1 DFQATT, CDR2 SNEGSKA (reference sequence). The CDR3 runs 15 residues. V was clipped by 1 base and J by 5 bases, with 14 bases between them. For the CDR3, the DNA is TGCAGTGCTAGAGTTAGGAGGGACGGGACCGGGGAGCTGTTTTTT. Its translation: CSARVRRDGTGELFF.

The chain has TRBV18 and TRBJ2-4, with TRBD2 identical over 9 bases. V gave up 1 base and J gave up 8 bases; unmatched junction bases: 3. From germline, CDR1 is KGHSH and CDR2 LQKENI. The CDR3 is made up of 14 amino acids. Written as DNA, the CDR3 is TGTGCCAGCTCACCACAGCGGGGGGCAGACATTCAGTACTTC. It is translated as CASSPQRGADIQYF.

This clonotype occurred a few times. V is TRBV5-1 and J is TRBJ2-5, with D hard to call. Germline values: CDR1 SGHRS, CDR2 YFSETQ. V shed 5 bases and J shed 1 base, with 9 bases lying between them. The CDR3 spans 13 residues. The CDR3 here is CASRTAVQETQYF. The CDR3 bases are TGCGCCAGCAGAACGGCGGTCCAAGAGACCCAGTACTTC. The complete variable domain, with remaining parts taken from reference TRBV5-1 and TRBJ2-5, reads KAGVTQTPRYLIKTRGQQVTLSCSPISGHRSVSWYQQTPGQGLQFLFEYFSETQRNKGNFPGRFSGRQFSNSRSEMNVSTLELGDSALYLCASRTAVQETQYFGPGTRLLVL.

This clonotype occurred many times. The chain links TRBV11-2 to TRBJ2-1; possibly TRBD2 for D (5 bases). Germline-derived CDR1 and CDR2 are SGHAT and FQNNGV. The CDR3 extends over 15 amino acids. Trimming pared 2 bases from V and 8 bases from J, leaving 16 bases between. The CDR3 loop reads CASSLQVLGGHEQFF. The CDR3 bases are TGTGCCAGCAGCTTACAGGTTTTAGGAGGCCATGAGCAGTTCTTC.

This clonotype was seen a few times. The rearrangement joins TRBV30 to TRBJ1-1, with D perhaps TRBD1 (5 bases). Germline V gene sequence: CDR1 GTSNPN, CDR2 SVGIG (reference sequence). V was pared by 4 bases and J by 0 bases, with 15 bases between. This CDR3 comprises 15 residues. DNA of the CDR3: TGTGCCTGGAAGGCAGGGACGCGCGTGAACACTGAAGCTTTCTTT. Its translation: CAWKAGTRVNTEAFF.

This clonotype was detected only a few times. V gene TRBV6-2 or TRBV6-3 combines with J gene TRBJ2-1, with D unresolved. Per germline, CDR1 MNHEY and CDR2 SVGEGT. Trimming pared 0 bases from V and 3 bases from J, leaving 12 bases between. The CDR3 has 16 residues. CDR3 in DNA: TGTGCCAGCAGTTACTCTTTAGAGCGCGACTACAATGAGCAGTTCTTC. It translates to CASSYSLERDYNEQFF.

This clonotype was detected a few times. The chain links TRBV10-3 to TRBJ2-1, with 9 nucleotides matching TRBD2. The CDR3 runs to 16 residues. The V gene end was trimmed by 4 bases and the J gene end by 2 bases; junction bases not matched to a gene: 6. Germline-derived CDR1 and CDR2 are ENHRY and SYGVKD. The CDR3 coding sequence is TGTGCCATCAGTGGGGTTCCTAGCGGGGCCTACAATGAGCAGTTCTTC. It specifies CAISGVPSGAYNEQFF.

There are many counts of this clonotype. The chain has TRBV7-2 and TRBJ2-3; D ambiguous. The CDR3 spans 12 residues. Per the germline V gene, CDR1 is SGHTA and CDR2 is FQGNSA. The V gene lost 0 bases and the J gene lost 6 bases, with 4 bases spanning the gap. The CDR3 bases are TGTGCCAGCAGCTTAGCTGCGGATACGCAGTATTTT. Translation: CASSLAADTQYF.

This chain uses TRBV28 with TRBJ2-2; TRBD2 aligns across 10 bases. This CDR3 comprises 14 residues. Germline V CDR1 and CDR2: MDHEN, SYDVKM. Trimming at V came to 10 bases and at J to 6 bases, leaving 8 bases not matched to a gene. The CDR3 sequence: CATSGRAWAGELFF. In DNA form, the CDR3 reads TGTGCCACCAGCGGGAGGGCCTGGGCCGGGGAGCTGTTTTTT.